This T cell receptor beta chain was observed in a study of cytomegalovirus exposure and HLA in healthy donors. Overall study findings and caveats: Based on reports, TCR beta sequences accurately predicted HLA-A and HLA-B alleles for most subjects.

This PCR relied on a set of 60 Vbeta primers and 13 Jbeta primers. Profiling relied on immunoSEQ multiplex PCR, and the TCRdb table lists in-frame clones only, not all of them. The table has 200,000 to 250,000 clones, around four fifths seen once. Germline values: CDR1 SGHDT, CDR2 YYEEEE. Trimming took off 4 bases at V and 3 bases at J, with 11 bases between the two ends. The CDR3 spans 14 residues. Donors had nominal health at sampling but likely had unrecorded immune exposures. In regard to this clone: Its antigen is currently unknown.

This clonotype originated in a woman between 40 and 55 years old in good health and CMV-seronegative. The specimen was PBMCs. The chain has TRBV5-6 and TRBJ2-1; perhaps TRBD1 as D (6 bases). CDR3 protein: CASSRRGLYNEQFF. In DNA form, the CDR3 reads TGTGCCAGCAGCCGCAGGGGTCTCTACAATGAGCAGTTCTTC.